The 21 T cell receptor beta chains reported below all come from one sample, sequenced in a study of glioma-infiltrating T cells after dendritic cell vaccination. Time point defined: after dendritic cell vaccination, including at tumor progression/relapse. TCRdb keeps only in-frame clones here, not all; method: immunoSEQ multiplex PCR. The table lists tens of thousands of clones, around nine tenths of them singletons, with less than 6.5% in the top ten. This specimen was blood, taken after dendritic cell vaccination. The receptor source for this set is a human donor with glioblastoma.

The chain combines TRBV28 with TRBJ1-2, with 7 bases matching TRBD1. V lost 5 bases, J lost 8 bases, and 8 bases stayed unmatched. Per germline, CDR1 MDHEN and CDR2 SYDVKM. The CDR3 has 13 amino acids. CDR3 residues: CASSPSGGSGYTF. In DNA form, the CDR3 reads TGTGCCAGCAGTCCTTCAGGGGGTAGCGGCTACACCTTC.

The CDR3 here is CAWSVGSRYEQFF. CDR3 bases: TGTGCCTGGAGTGTGGGTAGCCGTTATGAGCAGTTCTTC. The chain combines TRBV30 with TRBJ2-1; D is unresolved. The CDR3 sequence is 13 residues long. Germline V gives CDR1 GTSNPN, CDR2 SVGIG (reference sequence). V lost 0 bases and J lost 8, with 11 bases in between.

The chain links TRBV27 to TRBJ2-7; 8 bases match TRBD1. Germline V gives CDR1 MNHEY, CDR2 SMNVEV (reference sequence). Trimming cost V 4 bases and J 1 base; bases outside gene matches: 6. The CDR3 spans 15 residues. This CDR3 is CASSYLGDRSYEQYF. The CDR3 nucleotides are TGTGCCAGCAGTTACCTTGGGGACAGGTCCTACGAGCAGTACTTC.

This chain joins TRBV18 and TRBJ2-7; 9 nucleotides align to TRBD1. CDR1 is KGHSH and CDR2 is LQKENI in the germline V gene. V was clipped by 0 bases and J by 3 bases; unmatched bases: 6. This CDR3 region has 16 residues. CDR3 DNA sequence: TGTGCCAGCTCACCACCTGGGACAGGGAATGTCTACGAGCAGTACTTC. Translation: CASSPPGTGNVYEQYF.

This clone was seen a few times. V usage is TRBV5-1 and J usage is TRBJ1-3; D possibly corresponds to TRBD1 (6 bases). The CDR3 runs to 14 residues. Germline values: CDR1 SGHRS, CDR2 YFSETQ. V was cut by 4 bases and J by 0 bases, with 8 bases left in between. The CDR3 loop is CASSVDSSGNTIYF. The DNA for the CDR3 is TGCGCCAGCAGCGTGGACAGCTCTGGAAACACCATATATTTT.

This clone was detected only a few times. Other nucleotide sequences in the sample specify the same CDR3. The chain employs TRBV6-5 and TRBJ2-7; D gene uncertain. The CDR3 runs to 14 residues. Germline assignment: CDR1 MNHEY and CDR2 SVGAGI. V was cut by 4 bases and J by 2 bases, with 12 bases left in between. In nucleotides, the CDR3 is TGTGCCAGCAGTTTGGAAGATCGGGCCTACGAGCAGTACTTC. This codes for CASSLEDRAYEQYF.

The chain couples TRBV10-3 to TRBJ2-2; 8 bases line up with TRBD2. From germline, CDR1 is ENHRY and CDR2 SYGVKD. V lost 7 bases and J lost 1; bases outside the gene matches: 14. The CDR3 runs 18 residues. The CDR3 region has the DNA TGTGCCATCAAGGGACTGGGGAGCGGGAGAGAGAACACCGGGGAGCTGTTTTTT. Protein product: CAIKGLGSGRENTGELFF.

The chain employs TRBV10-3 and TRBJ2-2; 12 bases agree with TRBD2. CDR3 length: 16 amino acids. J lost 7 bases, V lost 5 bases, and 8 bases had no gene match. Germline V gene data show CDR1 as ENHRY and CDR2 as SYGVKD. The CDR3 DNA is TGTGCCATCAGTCCAGGACTAGCGGGAATGGACGGGGAGCTGTTTTTT. Residues: CAISPGLAGMDGELFF.

The chain couples TRBV5-1 to TRBJ2-7, with TRBD2 matching over 8 bases. V was clipped by 5 bases and J by 0 bases; unmatched bases: 4. CDR1 and CDR2 from the germline V gene are SGHRS and YFSETQ. The CDR3 length is 14 residues. The CDR3 spells CASREREFSYEQYF. The CDR3 DNA reads as TGCGCCAGCAGGGAGCGGGAGTTCTCCTACGAGCAGTACTTC.

The chain carries TRBV6-5 and TRBJ2-3, with 8 bases matching TRBD2. Germline V gene sequence: CDR1 MNHEY, CDR2 SVGAGI. The CDR3 is made up of 15 amino acids. V shed 6 bases, J shed 6 bases, and the junction held 11 bases outside the gene matches. Written as DNA, the CDR3 is TGTGCCAGCAGGGAGGTGGCGGGAGGATTCGATACGCAGTATTTT. Protein product: CASREVAGGFDTQYF.

The genes are TRBV7-9 and TRBJ1-4; TRBD1 agrees at 7 bases. Germline V CDR1 and CDR2: SEHNR, FQNEAQ (reference sequence). The ends lost 4 bases at V and 7 bases at J; junction bases unmatched: 9. This CDR3 spans 15 amino acids. The CDR3 DNA reads as TGTGCCAGCAGCTCCCCCCGGGACAGTCTTGAAAAACTGTTTTTT. Translating it yields CASSSPRDSLEKLFF.

The gene calls are TRBV7-2 and TRBJ2-5; D is possibly TRBD2 (6 bases). The CDR3 has 14 amino acids. CDR1 is SGHTA, CDR2 FQGNSA, per germline. The V end lost 4 bases, the J end lost 1 base, and 10 bases lay between the germline ends. CDR3 bases: TGTGCCAGCAGCTCTTGGGGACTCCAAGAGACCCAGTACTTC. Its translation is CASSSWGLQETQYF.

This chain connects TRBV2 to TRBJ1-2; 8 nucleotides line up with TRBD1. The CDR3 has 14 residues. The ends lost 5 bases at V and 4 bases at J; junction bases unmatched: 6. The germline CDR1 and CDR2 sequences are SNHLY and FYNNEI. The CDR3 DNA sequence: TGTGCCAGCAGTCCAACCGGGACAGGCTATGGCTACACCTTC. Amino acid sequence: CASSPTGTGYGYTF.

This clone was picked up one time. The V call is TRBV10-3, the J call TRBJ1-1; 7 nucleotides match TRBD1. V was clipped by 3 bases and J by 5 bases; unmatched bases: 9. The germline V gene has CDR1 ENHRY and CDR2 SYGVKD. The CDR3 runs 15 residues. CDR3 coding DNA: TGTGCCATCAGTGAAAGGGGGCCCGAGACGACTGAAGCTTTCTTT. It yields the protein CAISERGPETTEAFF.

The V gene is TRBV6-6, the J gene TRBJ2-7; 7 bases are shared with TRBD1. This CDR3 spans 13 amino acids. The germline CDR1 and CDR2 sequences are MNHNY and SVGAGI (reference sequence). J was trimmed by 4 bases and V by 2 bases; bases with no gene match: 2. The CDR3 DNA sequence: TGTGCCAGCAGTTACGACAGGGAGTACGAGCAGTACTTC. Protein: CASSYDREYEQYF.

The genes are TRBV5-1 and TRBJ2-1; 11 positions agree with TRBD2. Germline-derived CDR1 and CDR2 are SGHRS and YFSETQ. CDR3 length: 16 amino acids. Trimming cost V 2 bases and J 5 bases; bases outside gene matches: 6. The CDR3 sequence is CASSLPSGRIDNEQFF. The DNA for the CDR3 is TGCGCCAGCAGCTTACCTAGCGGGAGGATCGACAATGAGCAGTTCTTC. Looking up the rest from reference TRBV5-1 and TRBJ2-1 gives the full variable domain: KAGVTQTPRYLIKTRGQQVTLSCSPISGHRSVSWYQQTPGQGLQFLFEYFSETQRNKGNFPGRFSGRQFSNSRSEMNVSTLELGDSALYLCASSLPSGRIDNEQFFGPGTRLTVL.

The rearrangement links TRBV10-3 to TRBJ2-7; 10 nucleotides match TRBD2. The CDR3 contains 16 residues. Germline V lookup: CDR1 ENHRY, CDR2 SYGVKD. V was clipped by 8 bases and J by 0 bases; unmatched bases: 10. The chain's CDR3 is CAIGRTSGGSSYEQYF. CDR3 bases: TGTGCCATCGGCAGGACTAGCGGAGGAAGCTCCTACGAGCAGTACTTC.

The chain joins TRBV27 to TRBJ2-7; tentative D call: TRBD1 (6 bases). CDR3 size: 16 residues. Looked up from germline, CDR1 is MNHEY and CDR2 is SMNVEV (reference sequence). V lost 2 bases, J lost 7 bases, and 21 bases lay in between. The CDR3 bases are TGTGCCAGCAGTTTAATAGGGACAAACCTGTCGGGTGAGCAGTACTTC. Translation gives CASSLIGTNLSGEQYF.

The V call is TRBV4-2, the J call TRBJ2-3, with D uncertain. The CDR3 is 16 residues long. CDR1 LGHNA and CDR2 YNFKEQ come from the germline V gene. Between the trimmed V and J ends, which lost 4 bases and 3 bases, there was a span of 17 bases. The CDR3 loop reads CASSLLTSESTDTQYF. Here the CDR3 DNA reads TGTGCCAGCAGCCTCCTCACGAGCGAGAGTACAGATACGCAGTATTTT.

The rearrangement uses TRBV7-9 and TRBJ1-2; D possibly corresponds to TRBD1 (5 bases). This CDR3 has 12 amino acids. Per germline, CDR1 SEHNR and CDR2 FQNEAQ (reference sequence). V was shortened by 4 bases and J by 9 bases, with 12 bases between the two germline ends. The CDR3 nucleotides are TGTGCCAGCAGCTACGGGGGTTCGCGCTACACCTTC. This sequence encodes CASSYGGSRYTF.

V usage is TRBV28 and J usage is TRBJ1-1; D possibly corresponds to TRBD1 (5 bases). CDR3 length: 11 amino acids. Between the trimmed V and J ends, which lost 6 bases and 8 bases, there was a span of 10 bases. Germline CDR1 MDHEN, CDR2 SYDVKM. The CDR3 sequence is CASSPYREAFF. The DNA of the CDR3 is TGTGCCAGCAGCCCCTACAGGGAAGCTTTCTTT.